This T cell receptor beta chain was sequenced in a study of cytomegalovirus exposure and HLA in healthy donors (dated by TCRdb to the late 2010s). Background for the entire study: According to an earlier analysis of several hundred of the donors, roughly 180 million T cells yielded roughly 100 million unique TCR beta sequences and more than 250 Gb of sequence data. An early release covering 500 to 750 HLA-typed donors comprised approximately 300 gigabases of sequencing data and 85 million or so unique TCR sequences. The genetic ancestry cluster associated with self-reported Caucasian donors included over 80% of the 300 to 450 genotyped donors. The study was designed to test whether signatures of past pathogen exposure could be identified by cataloging public T cell receptors. Using immunosequencing, the study profiled T cell repertoires from around 670 subjects and related those repertoires to cytomegalovirus serostatus. A separate validation cohort of about 110 different subjects was used in addition to the 666-subject first cohort. High-throughput TCR immunosequencing, statistical association of individual TCRs with disease status, and machine learning were combined to predict cytomegalovirus infection status. A later analysis re-examined previously published TCR beta repertoires from roughly 720 donors and added high-resolution HLA genotyping to investigate patterns of TCR occurrence. Rather than drawing on any new phenotypic data, the later analysis identified candidate immune exposures from TCR beta sequences and the way those sequences occurred across donors. An earlier analysis of some 600 of the donors applied high-throughput TCR beta sequencing to assess whether each TCR beta V gene segment acted as functional or pseudogenic. Donor age, sex, ethnicity and CMV serostatus were collected together with the repertoire data. In a later genetic analysis, genome-wide SNP genotypes for about 55% of the 666 donors were used, and that subset was treated as a discovery cohort. Every discovery cohort repertoire had been produced on one sequencing platform. HLA typing included class I and class II loci at four-digit resolution. Typing coverage differed by locus: A, B, C, DRB1 and DQB1 were typed in roughly 620-630 donors, DQA1 in 500 to 550, DPA1 in some 610, and DPB1 in 450 to 490. Because of strong linkage in the cohort, a few DR-DQ haplotypes were treated as single units for association and clustering. Among some 400 genotyped donors of the cohort, an average of around 220,000 unique TCR beta nucleotide sequences was sequenced per donor, of which about 18% were non-productive. The research as a whole found: A later analysis associated 16,951 TCR beta sequences with specific HLA alleles at a false discovery rate of 0.05. Correlated functional status among segregating V segments might reflect linkage disequilibrium, but an unknown experimental factor could not be ruled out. Cytomegalovirus status was reported to be diagnosed by the classifier with high specificity and sensitivity in both the original and validation cohorts. Because the 87-base-pair reads could not distinguish some IMGT-functional V segments, including TRBV6-2 and TRBV6-3, those segments were excluded. In a later analysis, HLA-associated TCR beta chains showed more clonal expansion and lower generation probabilities than non-associated chains that were equally common. Compared with the approximately 720-donor mean, donors in an Asian-associated ancestry cluster had fewer N-insertions in productive TCRs, according to a later genetic analysis. According to a later analysis, TCR association rates differed among HLA loci, with DRB1 alleles showing the most associated TCRs and HLA-C alleles showing the fewest. When HLA alleles, especially DR and DQ, strongly co-occurred, attributing TCR associations to individual alleles was difficult. According to a later analysis, parvovirus B19, influenza, CMV and Epstein-Barr virus appeared linked to several top co-occurrence clusters. In this cohort, only TCR beta chains were sequenced, and detectable features were limited by the absence of alpha or paired-chain data. An earlier analysis of around 540 of the donors showed that most TCR beta V segments appeared in productive rearrangements either about 87% or about 30% of the time, which broadly matched IMGT annotations. The study listed 164 TCR beta chains as associated with cytomegalovirus. Roughly uniform sequencing depth across donors was assumed in presence/absence analyses, although this assumption may not hold. CMV serostatus was the only immune exposure information available for the cohort. In vitro tests confirmed that a few of the cytomegalovirus-associated TCR beta chains recognize cytomegalovirus antigens. Most TCR sequences were seen in very few donors, while some public TCRs were found in many individuals. A group of highly shared sequence variants was considered likely to be a technical artifact of the sequencing pipeline. According to the authors, the approach could potentially be generalized to other disease states and immunological phenotypes. In a later genetic analysis, a missense DCLRE1C variant was associated with V-gene and J-gene trimming of TCR beta chains, and the association was replicated in an independent cohort. About 15 rarely observed V segments, including chromosome 9 orphons, were excluded from the earlier analysis of some 590 of the donors because counts were too low. According to a later analysis, most CMV-associated TCR beta chains appeared to be HLA-restricted, and the HLA associations seemed to be driven largely by CMV exposure. Because some donors lacked HLA typing at each locus, the association tests relied only on the typed subset. A further reported finding was that TCR beta sequences accurately predicted the HLA-A and HLA-B alleles for most subjects in the first cohort.

Trimming takes 9 bases from V and 5 bases from J, and the germline ends sit 9 bases apart. Spanning cysteine to phenylalanine, the CDR3 consists of 11 amino acids. Only CDR3 DNA is held: 33 bases, read in frame from base 1. The germline V gene yields SNHLY for CDR1 and FYNNEI for CDR2. Library method: the immunoSEQ multiplex PCR assay. A mixture of 60 forward primers for TCR Vbeta segments and 13 reverse primers for TCR Jbeta segments was used in the multiplex PCR. A multiplex PCR assay on genomic DNA amplified the CDR3 region of rearranged TCR beta genes. Amplified TCR beta libraries were sequenced as 87-base-pair reads on the Illumina HiSeq System. On the authors' methods: A later analysis tallied roughly 76 million unique TCR beta chains across the 640 or so repertoires, and approximately 9.9 million of those chains were shared by two or more donors. A nearest-neighbor algorithm error-corrected the raw reads and collapsed the reads into unique sequences, merging closely related sequences to remove PCR and sequencing errors. To assign V, D and J gene segments, CDR3 sequences were aligned to IMGT reference sequences. Each retained sequence needed at least a six-nucleotide match to both a V gene segment and a J gene segment. A rearrangement counted as productive if the CDR3 had no stop codons and remained in frame with V and J, and every other rearrangement counted as non-productive. Following IMGT convention, CDR3 was defined as the stretch from the second conserved V-encoded cysteine up to the conserved J-encoded phenylalanine. Sequences without an unambiguous match to a single V gene segment were excluded from the earlier analysis of 587 of the donors. In an earlier analysis of almost 600 of the donors, a V segment was called functional when productive rearrangements were above 56.7%, and segregating when the standard deviation between donors exceeded 5%. To diagnose cytomegalovirus status from the catalog of TCR beta chain sequences, a statistical classification framework was built. In a later analysis, TCR nucleotide sequences were compared against IMGT/GENE-DB human TR gene sequences so that V and J genes could be assigned. In a later analysis, CDR3 sequences and most-parsimonious VDJ recombination scenarios were assigned using the TCRdist pipeline. In a later analysis, every TCR beta chain was defined by the combination of its CDR3 amino acid sequence and its V-gene family, and reads without a unique V-gene family were dropped. To address suspected cross-contamination and a sequencing artifact, a later analysis removed around 590 highly shared, low-generation-probability nucleotide sequences. For each public chain, a later analysis derived a clonal expansion index from normalized ranks of inferred template counts within each repertoire. In a later analysis, generation probabilities were computed using a VDJ recombination model fitted to out-of-frame rearrangements, and the results were checked against IGoR. Hypergeometric tests were used in a later analysis to score TCR-TCR, TCR-HLA and TCR-CMV co-occurrence, with a repertoire-size bias correction applied to the TCR pairs. False discovery rates were estimated in a later analysis by permuting HLA or CMV assignments 20 times. A later analysis grouped co-occurring TCRs with DBSCAN, adding TCRdist sequence similarity when clustering within HLA-allele-positive subsets. Repertoires with fewer than 30,000 or more than 120,000 public chains, plus five repertoires with anomalous nucleotide sharing, were excluded from co-occurrence clustering. Not all clones reach the TCRdb copy of this immuneACCESS table, which keeps in-frame sequences only. Checked studies attribute under half of the gap to unresolved V genes and leave the rest unexplained. V and J calls and clone size are copied from that table; D and trimming were computed from the DNA. The sample table records some 150,000 clones; about 80% of these occur just once. The ten largest clones take up 2% to 2.5% of the sample.

About this clone itself: Its antigen is unknown. No much larger clone exists at a distance of one base, and base qualities are not known.

In total, roughly 670 healthy bone marrow donors made up the cohort. All cohort members were sampled while nominally healthy, although unrecorded immune exposures were likely present. The donor was CMV seronegative and was included in the group of about 350 seronegative cohort members. A peripheral blood sample was collected from each donor, and TCR beta sequencing was performed on peripheral blood mononuclear cells. Genomic DNA was extracted from the blood cell samples with the Qiagen DNeasy Blood Extraction Kit. The V gene is TRBV2 and the J gene is TRBJ2-3; a tentative D match to TRBD2 spans 6 bases. The TCR originated in a man aged 30 to 39 in good health and CMV-seronegative. Sequenced sample: PBMCs. The DNA sequence reads TGTGCCAGTAAGGAGGGAGATACGCAGTATTTT. It specifies CASKEGDTQYF.